This T cell receptor beta chain comes out of a study of blood T cell repertoires in COVID-19. The CDR3 length is 16 residues. V lost 0 bases, J lost 3 bases, and 2 bases stayed unmatched. Per germline, CDR1 SGHTA and CDR2 FQGNSA. Method: immunoSEQ multiplex PCR; TCRdb's copy keeps in-frame clones and lacks some. The sample holds approximately 260,000 clones, around nine tenths seen once. The origin of this receptor is a woman aged 40 to 50 who had recovered from COVID-19. The specimen was peripheral blood. V and J are TRBV7-2 and TRBJ2-1; TRBD1 matches 10 bases. Written as DNA, the CDR3 is TGTGCCAGCAGCTTAGCTCGGGACAGGGGCTACAATGAGCAGTTCTTC. It is translated as CASSLARDRGYNEQFF.